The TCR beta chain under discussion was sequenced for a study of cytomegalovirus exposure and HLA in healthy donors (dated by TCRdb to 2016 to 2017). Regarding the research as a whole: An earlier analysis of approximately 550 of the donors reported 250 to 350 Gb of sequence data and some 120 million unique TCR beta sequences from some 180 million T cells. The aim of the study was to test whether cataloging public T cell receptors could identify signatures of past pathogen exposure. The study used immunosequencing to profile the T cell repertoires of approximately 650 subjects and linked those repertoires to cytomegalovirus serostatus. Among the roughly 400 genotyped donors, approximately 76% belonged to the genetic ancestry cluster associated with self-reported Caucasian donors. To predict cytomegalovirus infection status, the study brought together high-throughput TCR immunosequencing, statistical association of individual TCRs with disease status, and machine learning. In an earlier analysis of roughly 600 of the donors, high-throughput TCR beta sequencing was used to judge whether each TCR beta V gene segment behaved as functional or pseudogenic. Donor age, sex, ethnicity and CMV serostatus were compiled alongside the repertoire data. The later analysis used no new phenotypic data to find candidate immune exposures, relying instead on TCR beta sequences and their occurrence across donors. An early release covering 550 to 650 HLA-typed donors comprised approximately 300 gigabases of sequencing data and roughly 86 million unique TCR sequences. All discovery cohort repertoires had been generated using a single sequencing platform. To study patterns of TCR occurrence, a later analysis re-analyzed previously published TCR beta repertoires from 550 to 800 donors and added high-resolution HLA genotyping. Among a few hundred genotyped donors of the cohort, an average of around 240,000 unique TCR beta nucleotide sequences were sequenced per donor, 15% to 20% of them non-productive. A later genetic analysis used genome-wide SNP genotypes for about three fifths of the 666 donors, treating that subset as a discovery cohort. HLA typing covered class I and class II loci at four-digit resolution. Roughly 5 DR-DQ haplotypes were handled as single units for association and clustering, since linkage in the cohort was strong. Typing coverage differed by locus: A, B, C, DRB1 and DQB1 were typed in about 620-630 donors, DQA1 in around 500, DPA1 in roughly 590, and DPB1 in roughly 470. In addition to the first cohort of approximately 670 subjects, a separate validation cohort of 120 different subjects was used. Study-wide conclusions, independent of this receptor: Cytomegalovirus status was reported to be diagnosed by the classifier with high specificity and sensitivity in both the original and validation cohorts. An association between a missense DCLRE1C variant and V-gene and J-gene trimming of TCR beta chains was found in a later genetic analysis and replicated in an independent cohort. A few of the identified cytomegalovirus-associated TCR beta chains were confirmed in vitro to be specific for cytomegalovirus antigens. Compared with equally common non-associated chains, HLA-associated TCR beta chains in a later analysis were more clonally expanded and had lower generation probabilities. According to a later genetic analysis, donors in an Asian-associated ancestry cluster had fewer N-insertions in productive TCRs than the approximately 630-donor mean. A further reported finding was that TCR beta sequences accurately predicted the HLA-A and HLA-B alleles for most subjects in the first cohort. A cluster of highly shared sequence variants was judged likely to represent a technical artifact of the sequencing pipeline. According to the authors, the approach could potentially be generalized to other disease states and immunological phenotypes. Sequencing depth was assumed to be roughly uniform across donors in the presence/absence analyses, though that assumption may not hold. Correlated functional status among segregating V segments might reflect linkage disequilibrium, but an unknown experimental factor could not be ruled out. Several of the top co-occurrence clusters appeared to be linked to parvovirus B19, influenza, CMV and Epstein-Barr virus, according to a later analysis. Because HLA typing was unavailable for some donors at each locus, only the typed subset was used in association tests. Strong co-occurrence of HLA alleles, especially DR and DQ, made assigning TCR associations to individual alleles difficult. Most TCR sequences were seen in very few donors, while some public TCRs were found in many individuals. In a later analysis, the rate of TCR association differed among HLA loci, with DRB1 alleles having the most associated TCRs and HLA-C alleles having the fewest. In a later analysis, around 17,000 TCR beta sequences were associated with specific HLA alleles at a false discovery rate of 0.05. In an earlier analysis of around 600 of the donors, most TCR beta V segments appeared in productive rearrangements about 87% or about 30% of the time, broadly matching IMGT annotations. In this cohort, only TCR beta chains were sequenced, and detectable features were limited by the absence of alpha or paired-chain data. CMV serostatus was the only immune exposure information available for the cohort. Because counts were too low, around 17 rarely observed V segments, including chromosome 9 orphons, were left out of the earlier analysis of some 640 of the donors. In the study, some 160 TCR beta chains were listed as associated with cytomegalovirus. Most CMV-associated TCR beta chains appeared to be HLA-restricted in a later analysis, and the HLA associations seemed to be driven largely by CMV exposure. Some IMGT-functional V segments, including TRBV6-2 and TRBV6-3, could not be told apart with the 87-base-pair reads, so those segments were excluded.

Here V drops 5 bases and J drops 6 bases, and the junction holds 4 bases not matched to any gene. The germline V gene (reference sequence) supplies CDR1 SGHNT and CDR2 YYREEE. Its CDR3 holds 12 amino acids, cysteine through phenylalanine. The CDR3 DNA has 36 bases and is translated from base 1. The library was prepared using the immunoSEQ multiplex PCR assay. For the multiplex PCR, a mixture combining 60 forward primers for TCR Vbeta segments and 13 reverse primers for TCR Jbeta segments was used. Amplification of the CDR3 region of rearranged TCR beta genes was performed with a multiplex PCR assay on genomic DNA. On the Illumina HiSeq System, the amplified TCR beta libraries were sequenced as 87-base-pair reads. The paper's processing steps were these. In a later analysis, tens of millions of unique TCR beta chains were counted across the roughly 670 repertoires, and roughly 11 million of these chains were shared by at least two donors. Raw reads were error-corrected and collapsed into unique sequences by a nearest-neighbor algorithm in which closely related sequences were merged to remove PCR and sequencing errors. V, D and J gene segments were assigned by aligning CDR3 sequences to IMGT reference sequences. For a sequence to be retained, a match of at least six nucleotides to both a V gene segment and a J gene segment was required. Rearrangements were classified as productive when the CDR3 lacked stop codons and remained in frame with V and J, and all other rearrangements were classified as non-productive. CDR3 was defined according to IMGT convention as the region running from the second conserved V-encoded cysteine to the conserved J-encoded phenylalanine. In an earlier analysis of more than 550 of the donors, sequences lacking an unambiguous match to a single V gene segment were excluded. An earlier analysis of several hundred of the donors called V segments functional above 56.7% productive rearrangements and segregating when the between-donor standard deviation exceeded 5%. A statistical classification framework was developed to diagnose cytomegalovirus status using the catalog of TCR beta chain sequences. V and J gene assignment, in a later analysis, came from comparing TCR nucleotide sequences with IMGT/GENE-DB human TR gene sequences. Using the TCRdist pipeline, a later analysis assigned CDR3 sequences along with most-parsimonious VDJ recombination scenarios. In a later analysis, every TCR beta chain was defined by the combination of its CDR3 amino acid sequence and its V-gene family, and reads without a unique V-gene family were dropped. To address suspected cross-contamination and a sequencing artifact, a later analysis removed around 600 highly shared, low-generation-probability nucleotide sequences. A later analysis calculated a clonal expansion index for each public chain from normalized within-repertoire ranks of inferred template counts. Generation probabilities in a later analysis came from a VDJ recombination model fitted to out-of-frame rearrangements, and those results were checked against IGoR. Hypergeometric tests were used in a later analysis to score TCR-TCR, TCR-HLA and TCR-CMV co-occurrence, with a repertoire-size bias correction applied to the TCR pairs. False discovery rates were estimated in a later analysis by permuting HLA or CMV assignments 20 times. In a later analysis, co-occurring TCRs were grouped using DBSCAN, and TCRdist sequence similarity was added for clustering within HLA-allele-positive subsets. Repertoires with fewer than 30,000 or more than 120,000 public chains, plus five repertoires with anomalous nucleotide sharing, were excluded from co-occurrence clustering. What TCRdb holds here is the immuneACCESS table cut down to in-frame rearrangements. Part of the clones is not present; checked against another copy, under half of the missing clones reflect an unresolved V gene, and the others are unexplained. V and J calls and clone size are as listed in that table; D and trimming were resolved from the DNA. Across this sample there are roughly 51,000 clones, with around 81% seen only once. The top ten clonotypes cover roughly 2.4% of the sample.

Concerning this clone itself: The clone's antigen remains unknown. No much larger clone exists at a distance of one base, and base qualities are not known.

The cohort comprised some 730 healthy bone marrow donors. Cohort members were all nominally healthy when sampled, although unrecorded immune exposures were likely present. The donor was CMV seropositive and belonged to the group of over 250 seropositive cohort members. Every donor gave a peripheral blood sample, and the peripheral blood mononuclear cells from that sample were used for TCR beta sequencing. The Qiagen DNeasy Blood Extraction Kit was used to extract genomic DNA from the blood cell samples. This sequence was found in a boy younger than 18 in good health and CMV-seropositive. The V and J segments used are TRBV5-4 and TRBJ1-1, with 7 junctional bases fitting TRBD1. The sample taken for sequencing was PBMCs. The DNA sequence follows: TGTGCCAGCAGATTAGACAGGGCTGAAGCTTTCTTT. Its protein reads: CASRLDRAEAFF.